The clone carrying this T cell receptor beta chain was counted a few times. This CDR3 is built from 15 residues. Germline values: CDR1 SGHVS, CDR2 FNYEAQ. Trimming removed 5 bases from V and 4 bases from J, with 14 bases in between. The data were obtained in a study of response to subunit inactivated influenza vaccine. TCRdb re-called the RT-PCR reads through MiXCR, storing one row per CDR3 protein. This table has hundreds of thousands of distinct CDR3 sequences, just over 20% appearing once. The sequence was collected from a man between 50 and 69 years old who received an inactivated influenza vaccine. The sample in question was PBMCs from blood, obtained less than 22 months after vaccination. The chain is built from TRBV7-6 and TRBJ1-4; D is undetermined. CDR3: CASSPAGYGNEKLFF. CDR3 nucleotide sequence: TGTGCCAGCAGCCCCGCGGGGTACGGTAATGAAAAACTGTTTTTT.